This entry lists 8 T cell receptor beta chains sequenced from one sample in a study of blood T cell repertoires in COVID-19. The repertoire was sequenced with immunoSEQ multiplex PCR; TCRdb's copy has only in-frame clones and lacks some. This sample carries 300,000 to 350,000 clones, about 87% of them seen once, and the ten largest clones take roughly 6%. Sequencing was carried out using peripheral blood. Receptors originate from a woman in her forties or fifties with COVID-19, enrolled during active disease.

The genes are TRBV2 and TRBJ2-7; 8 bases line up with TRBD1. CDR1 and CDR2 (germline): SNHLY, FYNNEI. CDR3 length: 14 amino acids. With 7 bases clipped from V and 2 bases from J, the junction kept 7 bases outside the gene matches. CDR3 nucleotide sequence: TGTGCCAGCAAATCGACAGGGGACGCCTACGAGCAGTACTTC. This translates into CASKSTGDAYEQYF.

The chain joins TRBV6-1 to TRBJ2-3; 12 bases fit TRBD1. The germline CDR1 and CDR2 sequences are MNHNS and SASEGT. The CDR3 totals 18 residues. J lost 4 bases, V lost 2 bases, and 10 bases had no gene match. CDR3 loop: CASSERVGDRGRPDTQYF. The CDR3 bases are TGTGCCAGCAGTGAAAGGGTTGGGGACAGGGGGCGACCAGATACGCAGTATTTT.

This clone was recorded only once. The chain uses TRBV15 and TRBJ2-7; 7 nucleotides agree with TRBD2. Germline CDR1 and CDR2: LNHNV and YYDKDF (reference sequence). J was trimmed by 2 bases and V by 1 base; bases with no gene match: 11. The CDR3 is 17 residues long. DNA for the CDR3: TGTGCCACCAGCAGAGCCCTTTCCCTCGGGGGGACCTACGAGCAGTACTTC. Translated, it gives CATSRALSLGGTYEQYF.

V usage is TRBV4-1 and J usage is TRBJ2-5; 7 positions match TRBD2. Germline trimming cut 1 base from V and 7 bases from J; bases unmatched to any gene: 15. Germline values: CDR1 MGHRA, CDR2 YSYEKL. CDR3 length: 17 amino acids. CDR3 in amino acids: CASSQGPSGPHPRTQYF. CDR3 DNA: TGCGCCAGCAGCCAAGGGCCTAGCGGACCCCATCCTCGGACCCAGTACTTC.

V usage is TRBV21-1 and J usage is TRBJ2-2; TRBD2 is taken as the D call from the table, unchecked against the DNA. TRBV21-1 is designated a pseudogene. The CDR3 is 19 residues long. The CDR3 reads CASSKEPQTSGRDTGELFF. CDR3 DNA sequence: TGTGCCAGCAGCAAAGAACCCCAGACTAGCGGGAGGGACACCGGGGAGCTGTTTTTT.

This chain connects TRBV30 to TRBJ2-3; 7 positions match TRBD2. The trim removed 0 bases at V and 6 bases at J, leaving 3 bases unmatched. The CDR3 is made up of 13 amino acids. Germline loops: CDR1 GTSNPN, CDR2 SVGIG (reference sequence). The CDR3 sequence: CAWSVTSRDTQYF. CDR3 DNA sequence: TGTGCCTGGAGTGTGACTAGCAGGGATACGCAGTATTTT.

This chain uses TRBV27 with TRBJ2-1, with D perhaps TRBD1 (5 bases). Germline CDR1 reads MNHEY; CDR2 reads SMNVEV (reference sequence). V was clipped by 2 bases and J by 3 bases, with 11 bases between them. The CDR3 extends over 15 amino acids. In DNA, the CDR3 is TGTGCCAGCAGTTTAACTTGGGGCGGCTACAATGAGCAGTTCTTC. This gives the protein CASSLTWGGYNEQFF.

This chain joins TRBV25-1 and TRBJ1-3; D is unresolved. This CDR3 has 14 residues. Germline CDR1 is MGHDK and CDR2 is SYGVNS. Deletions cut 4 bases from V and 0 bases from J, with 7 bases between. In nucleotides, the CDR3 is TGTGCCAGCAGTGGGGCTATCTCTGGAAACACCATATATTTT. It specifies CASSGAISGNTIYF. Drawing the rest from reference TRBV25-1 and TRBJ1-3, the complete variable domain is EADIYQTPRYLVIGTGKKITLECSQTMGHDKMYWYQQDPGMELHLIHYSYGVNSTEKGDLSSESTVSRIRTEHFPLTLESARPSHTSQYLCASSGAISGNTIYFGEGSWLTVV.